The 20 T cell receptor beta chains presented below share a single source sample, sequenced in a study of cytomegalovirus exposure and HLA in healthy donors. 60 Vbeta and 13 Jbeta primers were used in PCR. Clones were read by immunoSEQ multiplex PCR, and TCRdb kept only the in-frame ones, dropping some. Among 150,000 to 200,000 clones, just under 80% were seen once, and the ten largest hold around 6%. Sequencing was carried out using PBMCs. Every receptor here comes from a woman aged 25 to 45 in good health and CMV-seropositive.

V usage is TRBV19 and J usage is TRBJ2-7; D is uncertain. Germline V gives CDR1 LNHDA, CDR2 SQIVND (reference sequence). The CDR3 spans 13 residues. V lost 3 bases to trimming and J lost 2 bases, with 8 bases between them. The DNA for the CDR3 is TGTGCCAGTAGTATCGACATCGCCTACGAGCAGTACTTC. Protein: CASSIDIAYEQYF.

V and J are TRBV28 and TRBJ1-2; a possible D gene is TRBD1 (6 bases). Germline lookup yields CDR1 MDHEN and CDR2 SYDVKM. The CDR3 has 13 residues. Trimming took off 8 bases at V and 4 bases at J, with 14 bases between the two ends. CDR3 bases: TGTGCCAGCTCTAACTCAGGGGCCTATGGCTACACCTTC. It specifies CASSNSGAYGYTF.

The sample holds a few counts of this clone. The DNA of the CDR3 is TGCGCCAGCAGCTTGGAAGGGGCCGGCTACACCTTC. It translates to CASSLEGAGYTF. The rearrangement links TRBV5-1 to TRBJ1-2, with a tentative D call TRBD1 (5 bases). V lost 0 bases and J lost 8, with 8 bases in between. Per the germline V gene, CDR1 is SGHRS and CDR2 is YFSETQ. CDR3 size: 12 residues. Full variable domain (remainder filled in from reference TRBV5-1 and TRBJ1-2): KAGVTQTPRYLIKTRGQQVTLSCSPISGHRSVSWYQQTPGQGLQFLFEYFSETQRNKGNFPGRFSGRQFSNSRSEMNVSTLELGDSALYLCASSLEGAGYTFGSGTRLTVV.

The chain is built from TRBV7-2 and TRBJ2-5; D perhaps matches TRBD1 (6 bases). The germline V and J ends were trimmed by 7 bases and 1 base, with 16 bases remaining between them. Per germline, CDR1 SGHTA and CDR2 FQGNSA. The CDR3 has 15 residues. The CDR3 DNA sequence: TGTGCCAGCACCGTTTTCCCGACAGGCCAAGAGACCCAGTACTTC. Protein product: CASTVFPTGQETQYF.

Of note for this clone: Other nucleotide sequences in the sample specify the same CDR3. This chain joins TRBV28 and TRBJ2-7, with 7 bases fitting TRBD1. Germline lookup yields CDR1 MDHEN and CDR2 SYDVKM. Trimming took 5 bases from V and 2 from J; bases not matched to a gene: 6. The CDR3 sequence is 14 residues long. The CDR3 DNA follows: TGTGCCAGCAGTCCTGGGGGACAGCCCTACGAGCAGTACTTC. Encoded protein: CASSPGGQPYEQYF.

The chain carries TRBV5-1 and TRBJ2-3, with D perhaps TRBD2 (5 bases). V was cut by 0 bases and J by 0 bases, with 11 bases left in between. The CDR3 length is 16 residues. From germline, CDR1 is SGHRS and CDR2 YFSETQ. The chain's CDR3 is CASSLVGGHSTDTQYF. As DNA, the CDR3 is TGCGCCAGCAGCTTGGTAGGCGGGCATAGCACAGATACGCAGTATTTT.

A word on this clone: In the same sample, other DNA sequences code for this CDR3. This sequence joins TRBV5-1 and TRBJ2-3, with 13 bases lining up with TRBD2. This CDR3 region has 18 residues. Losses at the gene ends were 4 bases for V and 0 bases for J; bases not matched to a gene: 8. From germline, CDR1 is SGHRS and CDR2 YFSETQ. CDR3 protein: CASSRTGLAGPSTDTQYF. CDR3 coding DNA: TGCGCCAGCAGCAGGACGGGACTAGCGGGACCAAGCACAGATACGCAGTATTTT.

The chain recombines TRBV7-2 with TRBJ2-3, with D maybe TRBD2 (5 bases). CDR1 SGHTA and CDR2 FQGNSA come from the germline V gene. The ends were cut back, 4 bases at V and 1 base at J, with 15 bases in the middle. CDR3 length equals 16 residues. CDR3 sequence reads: CASSSRGRSGTDTQYF. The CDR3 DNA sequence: TGTGCCAGCAGCTCCCGAGGGCGCTCTGGCACAGATACGCAGTATTTT.

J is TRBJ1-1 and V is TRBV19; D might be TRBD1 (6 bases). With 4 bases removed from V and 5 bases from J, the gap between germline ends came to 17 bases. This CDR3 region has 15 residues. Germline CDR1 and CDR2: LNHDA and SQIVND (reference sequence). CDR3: CASSNYRQVVTEAFF. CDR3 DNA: TGTGCCAGTAGTAACTACCGACAGGTGGTGACTGAAGCTTTCTTT.

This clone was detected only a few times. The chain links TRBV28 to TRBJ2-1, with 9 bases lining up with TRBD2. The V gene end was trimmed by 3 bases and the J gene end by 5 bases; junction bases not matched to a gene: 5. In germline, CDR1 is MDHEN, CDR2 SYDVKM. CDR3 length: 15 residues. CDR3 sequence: CASSLTGLADNEQFF. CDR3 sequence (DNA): TGTGCCAGCAGTTTGACGGGACTAGCCGACAATGAGCAGTTCTTC.

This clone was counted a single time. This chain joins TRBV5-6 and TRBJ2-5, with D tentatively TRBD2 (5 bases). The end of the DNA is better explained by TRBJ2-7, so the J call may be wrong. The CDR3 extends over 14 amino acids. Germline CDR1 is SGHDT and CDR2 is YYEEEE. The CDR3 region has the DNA TGTGCCAGCAGCTTGGGTCGCGGGTCCAACGAGCAGTACTTC. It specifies CASSLGRGSNEQYF.

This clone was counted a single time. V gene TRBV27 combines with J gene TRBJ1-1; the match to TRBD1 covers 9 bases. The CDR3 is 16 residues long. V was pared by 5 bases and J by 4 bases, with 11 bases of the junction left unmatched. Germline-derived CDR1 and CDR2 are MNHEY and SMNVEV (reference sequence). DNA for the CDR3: TGTGCCAGCAGTACTCCGGGACAGGGCTTTTTCACTGAAGCTTTCTTT. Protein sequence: CASSTPGQGFFTEAFF.

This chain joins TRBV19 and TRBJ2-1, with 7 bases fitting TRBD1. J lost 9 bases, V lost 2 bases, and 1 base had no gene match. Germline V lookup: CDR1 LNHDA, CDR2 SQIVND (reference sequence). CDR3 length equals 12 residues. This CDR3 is CASSIRGREQFF. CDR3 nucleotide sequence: TGTGCCAGTAGTATAAGGGGGCGTGAGCAGTTCTTC.

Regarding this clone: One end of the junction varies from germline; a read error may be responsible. DNA for the CDR3: TGCGCCAGCAGCCAGGGGAGTTTAACACCCTACTTC. Its translation is CASSQGSLTPYF. The chain employs TRBV5-1 and TRBJ1-2; possibly TRBD1 for D (6 bases). The V gene's germline CDR1 is SGHRS and CDR2 YFSETQ. The CDR3 loop spans 12 amino acids. The whole variable domain, remainder taken from reference TRBV5-1 and TRBJ1-2, is KAGVTQTPRYLIKTRGQQVTLSCSPISGHRSVSWYQQTPGQGLQFLFEYFSETQRNKGNFPGRFSGRQFSNSRSEMNVSTLELGDSALYLCASSQGSLTPYFGSGTRLTVV.

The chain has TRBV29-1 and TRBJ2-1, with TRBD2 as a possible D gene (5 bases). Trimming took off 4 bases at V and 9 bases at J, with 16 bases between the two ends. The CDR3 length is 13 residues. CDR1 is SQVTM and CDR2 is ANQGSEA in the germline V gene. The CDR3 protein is CSVGRTDYGEQFF. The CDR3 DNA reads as TGCAGCGTTGGACGGACCGACTACGGTGAGCAGTTCTTC.

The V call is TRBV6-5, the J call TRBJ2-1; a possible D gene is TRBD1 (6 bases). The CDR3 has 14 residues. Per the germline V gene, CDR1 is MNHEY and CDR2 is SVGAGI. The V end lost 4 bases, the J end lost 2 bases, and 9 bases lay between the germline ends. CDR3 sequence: CASSWDTTYNEQFF. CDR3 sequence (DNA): TGTGCCAGCAGTTGGGACACTACCTACAATGAGCAGTTCTTC.

The CDR3 DNA sequence: TGTGCCAGCAGCATCTTACAGGGCCGCGGGGAGACCCAGTACTTC. Encoded protein: CASSILQGRGETQYF. The chain combines TRBV9 with TRBJ2-5; D perhaps matches TRBD1 (6 bases). CDR1 and CDR2 from the germline V gene are SGDLS and YYNGEE. This CDR3 spans 15 amino acids. V was shortened by 4 bases and J by 5 bases, with 18 bases between the two germline ends.

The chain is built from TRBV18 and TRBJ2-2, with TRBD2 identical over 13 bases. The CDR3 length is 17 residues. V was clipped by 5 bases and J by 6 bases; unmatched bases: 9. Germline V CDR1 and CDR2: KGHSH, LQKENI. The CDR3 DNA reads TGTGCCAGCTCATCCAGGACTAGCGGGAGTCTCCCCGGGGAGCTGTTTTTT. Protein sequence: CASSSRTSGSLPGELFF.

This chain's CDR3 is CASSPGSKDRVDEKLFF. CDR3 bases: TGTGCCAGCTCACCAGGGTCTAAGGACAGGGTCGACGAAAAACTGTTTTTT. The chain combines TRBV18 with TRBJ1-4, with 8 bases aligning to TRBD1. Germline CDR1 is KGHSH and CDR2 is LQKENI. The junction had 13 bases not matched to a gene; V was cut back by 2 bases and J by 8 bases. The CDR3 has 17 amino acids.

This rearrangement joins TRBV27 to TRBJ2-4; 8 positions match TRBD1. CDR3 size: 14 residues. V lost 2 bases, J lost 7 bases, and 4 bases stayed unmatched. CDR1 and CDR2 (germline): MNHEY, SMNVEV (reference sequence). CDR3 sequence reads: CASSLRDRWNIQYF. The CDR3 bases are TGTGCCAGCAGTTTAAGGGACAGGTGGAACATTCAGTACTTC.